The rows below give T cell receptor beta chains drawn from one sample of a study of cytomegalovirus exposure and HLA in healthy donors. The table came from immunoSEQ multiplex PCR; TCRdb's copy has only in-frame clones and leaves some out. This sample carries approximately 110,000 clones, approximately 90% of them seen once, and the ten largest clones take approximately 4%. Sequencing input: PBMCs. These receptors were collected from a young woman in good health and CMV-seropositive. The CDR3 runs from the conserved cysteine through the conserved F or W.

V gene	J gene	CDR3 protein
TRBV13	TRBJ2-1	CASSLGLDSWNEQFF
TRBV19	TRBJ1-1	CASDTPPGTAMNTEAFF
TRBV5-1	TRBJ1-2	CASSLELGGINYGYTF
TRBV6-1	TRBJ2-7	CASSELASDSYEQYF
TRBV7-3	TRBJ2-1	CASSLMYGSSYNEQFF
TRBV28	TRBJ1-3	CASSSGTASGNTIYF
TRBV7-8	TRBJ1-1	CASSLDRENTEAFF
TRBV19	TRBJ2-1	CASSIAASGYNEQFF
TRBV14	TRBJ2-7	CASSQDPGVRSYEQYF
TRBV14	TRBJ2-1	CASSQSSGRSSEQFF
TRBV10-2	TRBJ2-2	CASSFATGELFF
TRBV4-1	TRBJ1-2	CASSQPATPRYYGYTF
TRBV15	TRBJ2-1	CATSRVSRDEQFF
TRBV9	TRBJ2-7	CASSPGGDEQYF
TRBV15	TRBJ2-2	CATSRGIGGNTGELFF
TRBV6-6	TRBJ2-7	CASSYSDTTTRQYF
TRBV11-2	TRBJ2-5	CASSLRRTSGGAETQYF
TRBV28	TRBJ1-4	CASRTGEFNEKLFF
TRBV5-1	TRBJ2-7	CANRSGGSYEQYF
TRBV30	TRBJ2-7	CAWSEEGGPSGEQYF
TRBV28	TRBJ2-2	CASQRSNTGELFF
TRBV19	TRBJ1-1	CASSIVANTEAFF
TRBV19	TRBJ1-1	CASSIPDRDTEAFF
TRBV7-8	TRBJ1-4	CASRPRGATNEKLFF
TRBV6-1	TRBJ2-7	CASNQGYEQYF
TRBV28	TRBJ1-2	CASSRTRTGDYGYTF
TRBV28	TRBJ1-5	CASSLQTRGSNQPQHF
TRBV27	TRBJ2-5	CATSLRETQYF
TRBV11-3	TRBJ2-7	CASSLPGYYEQYF
TRBV9	TRBJ2-3	CASSAGLAGAFSTDTQYF
TRBV5-6	TRBJ1-4	CASSTGTAQGKLFF
TRBV5-1	TRBJ1-2	CASSLESGLTNYGYTF
TRBV20-1	TRBJ1-2	CSARQGDGYTF
TRBV20-1	TRBJ2-7	CSASDRYEQYF
TRBV5-1	TRBJ1-5	CASSTGTDNQPQHF
TRBV9	TRBJ2-1	CASSPTSGAYNEQFF
TRBV7-9	TRBJ2-3	CASSPDRVSDTQYF
TRBV11-2	TRBJ2-1	CASSLDPVTGGSEQFF
TRBV7-3	TRBJ2-1	CASSLGPGQYHNEQFF
TRBV29-1	TRBJ2-7	CSVEEGGSYEQYF
TRBV5-6	TRBJ2-5	CASSTGTSGRAGDF